This T cell receptor beta chain was sequenced in a study of cytomegalovirus exposure and HLA in healthy donors. The PCR used 60 Vbeta and 13 Jbeta primers. Data came from immunoSEQ multiplex PCR; TCRdb stores just in-frame clones and leaves some out. The sample lists roughly 180,000 clones, nearly 80% seen once, with about 3.1% in the top ten. Germline V gene lookup returns CDR1 SGHTA and CDR2 FQGTGA. The V gene end was trimmed by 1 base and the J gene end by 3 bases; junction bases not matched to a gene: 0. The CDR3 has 14 amino acids. The sequence was obtained from a female donor in good health and CMV-seronegative. The sequenced sample consisted of PBMCs. The chain has TRBV7-3 and TRBJ2-1; 7 nucleotides match TRBD2. This CDR3 reads CASSLSGGYNEQFF. The CDR3 DNA follows: TGTGCCAGCAGCTTAAGCGGGGGCTACAATGAGCAGTTCTTC. Drawing the rest from reference TRBV7-3 and TRBJ2-1, the complete variable domain is GAGVSQTPSNKVTEKGKYVELRCDPISGHTALYWYRQSLGQGPEFLIYFQGTGAADDSGLPNDRFFAVRPEGSVSTLKIQRTERGDSAVYLCASSLSGGYNEQFFGPGTRLTVL.